This section outlines one T cell receptor (beta chain) sequence together with its context. Antigen: not known. V gave up 2 bases and J gave up 5 bases, with 7 bases separating them. This CDR3 has 14 amino acids. Germline CDR1 SEHNR, CDR2 FQNEAQ (reference sequence). Profiled with immunoSEQ multiplex PCR; TCRdb holds only in-frame clones, not every one. This sample has approximately 110,000 clones, with under 95% found just once. The data were taken from a study of OX40 agonist ivuxolimab in advanced cancers. Study as a whole: At 0.01 to 10 mg/kg, ivuxolimab was administered intravenously to patients every 2 weeks.

Broader study findings: Some nonresponders also had low normalized T-cell clonal expansion.

The specimen was CD4+ or CD8+ T cells sorted from blood, collected in a trial of the OX40 agonist ivuxolimab. This TCR derives from an adult with an advanced solid tumor such as melanoma, head and neck, liver or kidney cancer. The V call is TRBV7-9, the J call TRBJ1-6; D is unclear. In DNA form, the CDR3 reads TGTGCCAGCAGCTTAATTAGTGATAATTCACCCCTCCACTTT. Amino acids: CASSLISDNSPLHF.